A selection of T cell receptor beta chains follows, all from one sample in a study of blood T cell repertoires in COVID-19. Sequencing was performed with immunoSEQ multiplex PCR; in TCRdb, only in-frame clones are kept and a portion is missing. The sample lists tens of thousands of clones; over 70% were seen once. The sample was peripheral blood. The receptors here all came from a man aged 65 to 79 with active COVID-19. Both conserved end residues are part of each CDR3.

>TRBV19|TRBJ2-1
CASREGTGTSGYNEQFF
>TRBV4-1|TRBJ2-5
CASSQGVRDQETQYF
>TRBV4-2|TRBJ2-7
CASAPSVERGVYEQYF
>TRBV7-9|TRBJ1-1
CASRFRDKNTEAFF
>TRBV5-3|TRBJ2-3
CARSLPRDRPTSTDTQYF
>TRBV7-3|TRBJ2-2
CASRFRNTGELFF
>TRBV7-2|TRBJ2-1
CASSLVELAGRNEQFF
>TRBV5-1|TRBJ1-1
CASSLWGEGNTEAFF
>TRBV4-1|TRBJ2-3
CASSQEVGGGTDTQYF
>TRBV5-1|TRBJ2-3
CASSRDRGSDTQYF
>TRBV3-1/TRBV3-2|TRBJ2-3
CASSLGVPDTQYF
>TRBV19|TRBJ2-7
CASSIDFRAGEQYF
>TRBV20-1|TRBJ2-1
CSASSLSYNEQFF
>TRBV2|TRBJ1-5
CASGIQGARQPQHF
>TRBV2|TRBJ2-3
CASTQGGGATDTQYF
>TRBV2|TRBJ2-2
CASSIAQVTTGELFF
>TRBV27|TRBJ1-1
CASSFLERNTEAFF
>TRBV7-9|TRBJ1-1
CASSVRVSNTEAFF
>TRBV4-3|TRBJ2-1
CASSQDGSFGIEQFF
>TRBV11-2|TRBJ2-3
CASSLASTSTDTQYF
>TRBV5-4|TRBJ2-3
CASSRGGRTDTQYF
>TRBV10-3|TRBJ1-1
CAISEWRENTEAFF
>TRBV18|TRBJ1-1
CASSPQGQNTEAFF
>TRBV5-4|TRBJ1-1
CASSPWDRGAEAFF
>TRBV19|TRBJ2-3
CASSRQGTDTQYF
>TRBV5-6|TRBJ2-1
CASSSSGGAMNEQFF
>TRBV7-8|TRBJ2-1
CASSSRGGSYNEQFF
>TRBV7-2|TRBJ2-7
CASSEDFSSYEQYF